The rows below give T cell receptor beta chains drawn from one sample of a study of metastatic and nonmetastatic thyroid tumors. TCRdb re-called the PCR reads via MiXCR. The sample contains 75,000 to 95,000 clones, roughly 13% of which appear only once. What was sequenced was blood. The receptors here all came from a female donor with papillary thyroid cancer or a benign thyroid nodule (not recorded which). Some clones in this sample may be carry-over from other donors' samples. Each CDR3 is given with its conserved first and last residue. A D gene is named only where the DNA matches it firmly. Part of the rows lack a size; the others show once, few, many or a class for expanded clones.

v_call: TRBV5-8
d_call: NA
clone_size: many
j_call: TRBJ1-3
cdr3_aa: CASSLRGPGNTIYF
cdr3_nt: TGTGCCAGCAGCTTAAGGGGCCCTGGAAACACCATATATTTT

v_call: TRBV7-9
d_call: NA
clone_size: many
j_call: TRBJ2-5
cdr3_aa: CASSLGGGLEETQYF
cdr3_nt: TGTGCCAGCAGCTTAGGTGGGGGCCTAGAAGAGACCCAGTACTTC

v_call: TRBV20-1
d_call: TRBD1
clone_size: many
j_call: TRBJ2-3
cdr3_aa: CSVRQGIPDTQYF
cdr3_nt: TGCAGTGTTAGACAGGGTATCCCAGATACGCAGTATTTT

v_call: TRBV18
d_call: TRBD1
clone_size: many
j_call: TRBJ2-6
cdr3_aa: CASSPDTGGATGANVLTF
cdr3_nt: TGTGCCAGCTCACCCGATACAGGGGGCGCGACTGGGGCCAACGTCCTGACTTTC

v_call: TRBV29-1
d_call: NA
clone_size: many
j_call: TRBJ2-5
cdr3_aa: CSVQGFGLQETQYF
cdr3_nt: TGCAGCGTCCAAGGATTCGGACTGCAAGAGACCCAGTACTTC

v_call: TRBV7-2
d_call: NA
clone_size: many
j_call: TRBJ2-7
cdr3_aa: CASSPMALSYEQYF
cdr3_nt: TGTGCCAGCAGCCCCATGGCCCTCTCCTACGAGCAGTACTTC

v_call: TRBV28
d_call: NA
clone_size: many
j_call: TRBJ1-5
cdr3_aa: CASSLVGQPQHF
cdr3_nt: TGTGCCAGCAGTTTGGTGGGTCAGCCCCAGCATTTT

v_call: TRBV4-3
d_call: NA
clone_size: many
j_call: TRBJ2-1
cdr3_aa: CASSQDWGSLQFF
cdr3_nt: TGCGCCAGCAGCCAAGATTGGGGTAGCTTGCAGTTCTTC

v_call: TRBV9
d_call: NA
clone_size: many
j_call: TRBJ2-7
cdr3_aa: CASSVGGLEREQYF
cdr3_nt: TGTGCCAGCAGCGTAGGGGGGCTGGAGCGCGAGCAGTACTTC

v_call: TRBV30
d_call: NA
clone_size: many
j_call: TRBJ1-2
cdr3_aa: CAGGRRMGYTF
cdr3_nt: TGTGCCGGAGGCCGGAGGATGGGCTACACCTTC

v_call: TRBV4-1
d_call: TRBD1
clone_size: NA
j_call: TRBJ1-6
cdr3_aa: CASSQDPRTGEDSPLHF
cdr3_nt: TGCGCCAGCAGCCAAGATCCCCGGACAGGGGAGGATTCACCCCTCCACTTT

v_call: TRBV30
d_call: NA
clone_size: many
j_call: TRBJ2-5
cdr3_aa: CAWSRTQETQYF
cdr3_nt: TGTGCCTGGAGTCGCACGCAAGAGACCCAGTACTTC

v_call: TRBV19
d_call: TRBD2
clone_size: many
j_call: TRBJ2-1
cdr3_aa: CASRLAGVNEQFF
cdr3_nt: TGTGCCAGTAGACTAGCGGGTGTCAATGAGCAGTTCTTC

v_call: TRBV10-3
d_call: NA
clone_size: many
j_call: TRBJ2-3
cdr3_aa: CAISEGSGSTDTQYF
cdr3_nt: TGTGCCATCAGTGAGGGGTCGGGAAGCACAGATACGCAGTATTTT

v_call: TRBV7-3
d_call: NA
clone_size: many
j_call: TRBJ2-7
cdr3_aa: CASSRRSKGDRRYEQYF
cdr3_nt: TGTGCCAGCAGCCGCCGTTCTAAGGGCGACCGTCGCTACGAGCAGTACTTC

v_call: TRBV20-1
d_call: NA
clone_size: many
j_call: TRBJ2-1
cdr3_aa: CSASTVGNEQFF
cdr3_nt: TGCAGTGCTAGTACGGTCGGGAATGAGCAGTTCTTC

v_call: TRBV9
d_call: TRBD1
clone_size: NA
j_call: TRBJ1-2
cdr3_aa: CASTQDRGRRGYTF
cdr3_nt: TGTGCCAGCACCCAGGACAGGGGTCGCCGTGGCTACACCTTC

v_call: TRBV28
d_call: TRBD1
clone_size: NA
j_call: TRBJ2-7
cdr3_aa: CASSSPAGTGGSGEQYF
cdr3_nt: TGTGCTAGCAGTTCCCCTGCCGGGACAGGCGGCTCGGGCGAGCAGTACTTC

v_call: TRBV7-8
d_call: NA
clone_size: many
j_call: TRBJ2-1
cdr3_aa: CASSSRDWADLQFF
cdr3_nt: TGTGCCAGCAGCTCAAGGGACTGGGCAGATTTGCAGTTCTTC

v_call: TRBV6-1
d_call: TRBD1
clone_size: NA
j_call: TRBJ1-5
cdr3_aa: CASSEAGQGARYQPQHF
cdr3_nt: TGTGCCAGCAGTGAAGCGGGACAGGGGGCGCGGTATCAGCCCCAGCATTTT

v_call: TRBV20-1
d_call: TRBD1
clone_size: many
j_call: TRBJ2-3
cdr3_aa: CSARAQIDRADTQYF
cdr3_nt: TGCAGTGCTAGAGCCCAGATCGACAGGGCAGATACGCAGTATTTT

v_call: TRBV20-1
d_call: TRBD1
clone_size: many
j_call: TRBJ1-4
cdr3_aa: CSAGHDRGPAGFNEKLFF
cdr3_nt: TGCAGTGCTGGGCATGACAGGGGACCGGCCGGCTTTAATGAAAAACTGTTTTTT

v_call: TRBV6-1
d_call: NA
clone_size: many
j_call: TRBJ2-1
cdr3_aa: CASGRKRVGGYNEQFF
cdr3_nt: TGTGCCAGTGGGCGTAAGCGGGTGGGGGGCTACAATGAGCAGTTCTTC

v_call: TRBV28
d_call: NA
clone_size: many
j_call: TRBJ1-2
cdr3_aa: CASSSLLRYTF
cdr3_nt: TGTGCCAGCAGTTCGCTTTTAAGGTACACCTTC

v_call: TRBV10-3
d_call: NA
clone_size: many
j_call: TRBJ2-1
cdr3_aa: CAIASDNEQFF
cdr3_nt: TGTGCCATCGCGTCGGACAATGAGCAGTTCTTC

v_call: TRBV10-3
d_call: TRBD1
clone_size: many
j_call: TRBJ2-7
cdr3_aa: CAISEDLVGTGNIGYEQYF
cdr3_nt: TGTGCCATCAGTGAGGATTTGGTTGGGACAGGGAATATAGGTTACGAGCAGTACTTC

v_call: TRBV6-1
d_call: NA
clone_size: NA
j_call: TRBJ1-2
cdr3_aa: CASSNDPEDGYTF
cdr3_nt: TGTGCCAGCAGCAACGACCCGGAAGACGGCTACACCTTC

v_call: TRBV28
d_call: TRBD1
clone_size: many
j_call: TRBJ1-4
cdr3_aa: CASSVKGQKLFF
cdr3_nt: TGTGCCAGCAGTGTCAAGGGACAGAAACTGTTTTTT

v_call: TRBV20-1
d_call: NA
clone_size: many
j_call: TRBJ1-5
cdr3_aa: CSATEGGDQPQHF
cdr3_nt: TGCAGTGCTACGGAGGGGGGCGATCAGCCCCAGCATTTT

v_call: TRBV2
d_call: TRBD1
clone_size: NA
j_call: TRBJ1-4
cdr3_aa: CASTLGTGEKLFF
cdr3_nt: TGTGCCAGCACTCTAGGGACAGGGGAAAAACTGTTTTTT

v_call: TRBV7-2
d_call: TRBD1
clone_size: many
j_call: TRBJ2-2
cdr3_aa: CASSSSPDRGSPGELFF
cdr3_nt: TGTGCCAGCAGCTCTAGCCCGGACAGGGGTTCTCCCGGGGAGCTGTTTTTT

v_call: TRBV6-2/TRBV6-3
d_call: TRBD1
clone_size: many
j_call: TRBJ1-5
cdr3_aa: CASSYAGGGNQPQHF
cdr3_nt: TGTGCCAGCAGTTACGCAGGGGGCGGCAATCAGCCCCAGCATTTT

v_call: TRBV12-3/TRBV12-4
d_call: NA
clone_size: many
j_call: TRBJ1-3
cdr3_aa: CASSLGFLYSGNTIYF
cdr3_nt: TGTGCCAGCAGTTTAGGGTTTTTATACTCTGGAAACACCATATATTTT

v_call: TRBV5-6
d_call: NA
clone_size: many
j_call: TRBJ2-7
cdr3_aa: CASSLVGELYEQYF
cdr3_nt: TGTGCCAGCAGCTTGGTTGGCGAACTCTACGAGCAGTACTTC

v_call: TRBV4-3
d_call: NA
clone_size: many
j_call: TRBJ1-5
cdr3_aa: CASSQGVGQPQHF
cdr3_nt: TGCGCCAGCAGCCAAGGTGTAGGTCAGCCCCAGCATTTT

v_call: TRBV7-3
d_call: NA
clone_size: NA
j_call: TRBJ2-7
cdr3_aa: CASSPPAEAPEVVQYF
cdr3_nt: TGTGCCAGCAGCCCGCCCGCTGAGGCGCCCGAGGTCGTGCAGTACTTC

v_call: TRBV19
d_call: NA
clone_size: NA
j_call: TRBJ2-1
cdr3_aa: CASSIVGPGGCLDEHFF
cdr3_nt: NA

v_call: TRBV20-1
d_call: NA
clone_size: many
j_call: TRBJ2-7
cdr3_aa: CSASGGRSYEQYF
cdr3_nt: TGCAGTGCTAGTGGGGGCCGGTCCTACGAGCAGTACTTC

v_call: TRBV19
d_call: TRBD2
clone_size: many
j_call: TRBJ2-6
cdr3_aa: CASSKLAGEPNSGANVLTF
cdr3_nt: TGTGCCAGTAGTAAACTAGCGGGGGAACCAAACTCTGGGGCCAACGTCCTGACTTTC

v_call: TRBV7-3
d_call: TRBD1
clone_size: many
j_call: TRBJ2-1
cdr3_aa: CASSLRGQVSRSSYNEQFF
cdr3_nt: TGTGCCAGCAGCTTAAGGGGACAGGTCTCTAGGAGCTCCTACAATGAGCAGTTCTTC

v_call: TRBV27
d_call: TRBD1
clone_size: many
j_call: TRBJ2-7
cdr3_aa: CASSLLGTGSEQYF
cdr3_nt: TGTGCCAGCAGTTTATTGGGGACAGGGTCCGAGCAGTACTTC

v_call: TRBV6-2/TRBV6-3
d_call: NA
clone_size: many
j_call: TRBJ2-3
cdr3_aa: CASTRRDRPLTDTQYF
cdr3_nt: TGTGCCAGCACAAGGCGGGACCGACCCCTCACAGATACGCAGTATTTT

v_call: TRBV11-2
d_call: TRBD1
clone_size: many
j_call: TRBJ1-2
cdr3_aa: CASSSYRGEGYTF
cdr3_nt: TGTGCCAGCAGCTCGTACAGGGGAGAAGGCTACACCTTC

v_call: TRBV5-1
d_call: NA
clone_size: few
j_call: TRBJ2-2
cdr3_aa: CASSSRGGKSTGELFF
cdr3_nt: TGCGCCAGCAGCTCCCGCGGCGGAAAGAGCACCGGGGAGCTGTTTTTT

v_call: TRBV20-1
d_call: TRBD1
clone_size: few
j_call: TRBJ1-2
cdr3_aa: CSARDRVGTGATNYGYTF
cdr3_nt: TGCAGTGCTAGAGATAGGGTAGGGACAGGGGCCACTAACTATGGCTACACCTTC

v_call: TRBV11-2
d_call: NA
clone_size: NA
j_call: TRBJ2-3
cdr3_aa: CASSLVGGGSVSTDTQYF
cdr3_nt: TGTGCCAGCAGCTTAGTAGGAGGGGGTAGCGTTAGCACAGATACGCAGTATTTT